The sequence of this TCR beta chain was determined in a study of T-cell memory formation after mild COVID-19. The CDR3 contains 14 residues. From germline, CDR1 is SQVTM and CDR2 ANQGSEA. The V gene lost 2 bases and the J gene lost 8 bases, with 16 bases spanning the gap. cDNA libraries for TCR alpha and TCR beta, carrying sample barcodes and UMIs, came from 5'RACE with constant-segment primers. TCRdb re-called the 5' RACE reads through MiXCR, storing one row per CDR3 protein. The sample yields 100,000 to 130,000 distinct CDR3 sequences, under 15% seen once. The V gene is TRBV29-1, the J gene TRBJ2-1; tentatively, D is TRBD2 (5 bases). The receptor was isolated from a young man who had mild COVID-19 (a few samples of this study predate the infection). Cell type and time point are not known. The sample consisted of PBMCs or a T cell subset sorted from them (not recorded which). This CDR3 reads CSVEWAGGSDEQFF. Here the CDR3 DNA reads TGCAGCGTTGAATGGGCTGGTGGGAGCGATGAGCAGTTCTTC.